Shown below are 9 T cell receptor beta chains from a single sample sequenced in a study of blood T cell repertoires in COVID-19. Sequencing used immunoSEQ multiplex PCR; TCRdb keeps in-frame clones, though not all of them. The sample holds about 90,000 clones, around 87% seen once. Sequenced sample: peripheral blood. Receptor source: a human donor in a cohort sampled during active COVID-19.

This clone has just one count. The CDR3 region has the DNA TGTGCTAGTGCCAGAGTCGAGGGGGATCAGCCCCAGCATTTT. It encodes CASARVEGDQPQHF. This rearrangement joins TRBV12-5 to TRBJ1-5; TRBD1 is a possible D gene (6 bases). V was clipped by 7 bases and J by 5 bases, with 15 bases between them. CDR1 and CDR2 (germline): LGHNT, FRNRAP. The CDR3 consists of 14 residues.

The gene calls are TRBV25-1 and TRBJ1-2, with 8 bases identical to TRBD1. Germline values: CDR1 MGHDK, CDR2 SYGVNS. CDR3 length: 13 residues. Trimming at V came to 7 bases and at J to 7 bases, leaving 8 bases not matched to a gene. The CDR3 region is CASIGQGTIGYTF. For the CDR3, the DNA is TGTGCCAGCATAGGACAGGGTACTATTGGCTACACCTTC.

CDR3 sequence (DNA): TGTGCCAGTAGTATAGGGGCGGGACCCAGACCCGGTTACGAGCAGTACTTC. Protein product: CASSIGAGPRPGYEQYF. This chain joins TRBV19 and TRBJ2-7; D might be TRBD2 (6 bases). The CDR3 covers 17 residues. CDR1 is LNHDA, CDR2 SQIVND, per germline (reference sequence). Between the trimmed V and J ends, which lost 1 base and 4 bases, there was a span of 20 bases.

The chain couples TRBV5-1 to TRBJ1-4; D possibly corresponds to TRBD1 (6 bases). With 7 bases removed from V and 12 bases from J, the gap between germline ends came to 25 bases. CDR1 and CDR2 from the germline V gene are SGHRS and YFSETQ. The CDR3 is made up of 15 amino acids. CDR3 sequence reads: CASSQGLTGDPQLFF. CDR3 in DNA: TGCGCCAGCTCCCAGGGATTGACAGGAGACCCTCAACTGTTTTTT.

A word on this clone: One junction end does not reproduce the germline sequence, and a read error may be involved. The chain recombines TRBV13 with TRBJ1-2, with 9 positions matching TRBD1. This CDR3 is built from 15 residues. Germline loops: CDR1 PRHDT, CDR2 FYEKMQ (reference sequence). CDR3 nucleotides: TGTGCCAGCAGCTTCGGGGGACAGGGTTCTCCTGGCTGCACCTTC. This gives the protein CASSFGGQGSPGCTF.

The chain combines TRBV19 with TRBJ2-3, with D maybe TRBD2 (5 bases). V was clipped by 5 bases and J by 5 bases, with 17 bases between them. Germline-derived CDR1 and CDR2 are LNHDA and SQIVND (reference sequence). The CDR3 has 15 amino acids. The CDR3 sequence is CASSPPGSRGDTQYF. The CDR3 nucleotides are TGTGCCAGTAGTCCCCCGGGGTCCCGGGGAGATACGCAGTATTTT.

The CDR3 bases are TGTGCCAGCAGCTTGATCTCTAGCGGGGTCGAGACCCAGTACTTC. The encoded protein is CASSLISSGVETQYF. The chain combines TRBV5-6 with TRBJ2-5, with 9 bases lining up with TRBD2. The germline gives CDR1 SGHDT, CDR2 YYEEEE. The junction had 6 bases not matched to a gene; V was cut back by 1 base and J by 5 bases. The CDR3 has 15 residues.

This clone was found many times. V is TRBV7-8 and J is TRBJ1-1, with D possibly matching TRBD1 (5 bases). Germline V gene data show CDR1 as SGHVS and CDR2 as FQNEAQ. The CDR3 runs 16 residues. The V end was cut by 5 bases, the J end by 0 bases, with 16 bases between. CDR3: CASSPDSGVLNTEAFF. The CDR3 nucleotides are TGTGCCAGCAGCCCTGACTCGGGGGTTTTGAACACTGAAGCTTTCTTT. The whole variable domain, filled in from reference TRBV7-8 and TRBJ1-1, reads GAGVSQSPRYKVAKRGQDVALRCDPISGHVSLFWYQQALGQGPEFLTYFQNEAQLDKSGLPSDRFFAERPEGSVSTLKIQRTQQEDSAVYLCASSPDSGVLNTEAFFGQGTRLTVV.

The rearrangement links TRBV12-5 to TRBJ1-2; possibly TRBD1 for D (5 bases). Germline V CDR1 and CDR2: LGHNT, FRNRAP. V lost 0 bases to trimming and J lost 1 base, with 15 bases between them. This CDR3 spans 17 amino acids. CDR3 protein: CASGLVLGDLHNYGYTF. The CDR3 DNA reads TGTGCTAGTGGTTTGGTCCTAGGGGATTTACATAACTATGGCTACACCTTC.